This T cell receptor beta chain was sequenced for a study of radiation and T cells in renal cell carcinoma. About the study: Nephrectomy followed 15 Gy stereotactic body radiation by 4 weeks.

Sequencing used immunoSEQ multiplex PCR; TCRdb keeps in-frame clones, though not all of them. The sample has some 150,000 clones, less than 90% seen once. Germline CDR1 is SGDLS and CDR2 is YYNGEE. This CDR3 is 14 amino acids long. Trimming stripped 3 bases from V and 0 bases from J, with 9 bases between. Time point noted: baseline pretreatment blood. Stated treatment: 15 Gy SBRT to primary tumor, nephrectomy 4 weeks later. The tumor was a clear cell renal cell carcinoma. This clonotype was sampled from a woman aged 45-65 years with renal cell carcinoma. The chain recombines TRBV9 with TRBJ1-1; D might be TRBD1 (6 bases). This specimen consisted of blood, obtained from a patient whose treatment included radiotherapy and nephrectomy. The CDR3 sequence: CASSATGMNTEAFF. The DNA for the CDR3 is TGTGCCAGCAGCGCTACAGGGATGAACACTGAAGCTTTCTTT. Drawing the rest from reference TRBV9 and TRBJ1-1, the complete variable domain is DSGVTQTPKHLITATGQRVTLRCSPRSGDLSVYWYQQSLDQGLQFLIQYYNGEERAKGNILERFSAQQFPDLHSELNLSSLELGDSALYFCASSATGMNTEAFFGQGTRLTVV.